This T cell receptor beta chain originates from a study of neurological immune-mediated disorders (dated by TCRdb to between 2017 and 2020). About the full investigation: Of the approximately 34 multiple sclerosis patients, around 30 had relapsing-remitting MS and 3 had secondary progressive MS. Peripheral blood TCR-beta repertoires from HTLV-I-associated myelopathy (HAM/TSP) patients, multiple sclerosis patients and healthy controls were compared by UMI-based sequencing. The approximately 100 TCR-beta libraries included longitudinal samples, technical triplicates and paired sorted CD4+ and CD8+ T-cell subsets alongside PBMC samples. The cohort comprised 68 subjects: around 15 HAM/TSP patients, approximately 34 multiple sclerosis patients and about 20 healthy controls.

For the unsorted PBMC libraries, 2 million PBMCs were stored in RNAlater at -80 degrees C until RNA extraction and were used to generate the libraries. Multiple sclerosis patients were enrolled in a US clinical protocol evaluating disease progression by magnetic resonance imaging. Peripheral blood was subjected to Ficoll-Hypaque density gradient centrifugation to isolate PBMCs, which were then cryopreserved in liquid nitrogen. Including the terminal cysteine and phenylalanine, the CDR3 comprises 13 residues. Left in the record is the CDR3 DNA by itself, 39 bases read in frame from the first base. The germline V gene (reference sequence) specifies WNHNN as CDR1 and SYGVQD as CDR2. Deletion took 7 bases off V and 1 base off J, with a span of 10 bases between the germline ends. Study-wide conclusions, independent of this receptor: TCR clonal expansion was highest in HAM/TSP patients and lowest in MS patients, with MS patients falling below even healthy controls. No clinical or MRI features were associated with the MS cluster, and the authors said that larger cohorts are needed. In a phylogenetic analysis, the repertoires of 18 out of 34 MS patients fell into a single cluster of related CDR3 sequences, pointing to a possible signature at the repertoire level. No identical CDR3 amino acid sequences were found to be shared among expanded clones across subjects, suggesting that TCR-beta repertoires were private in all groups.

cDNA synthesis used template-switch 5'RACE with a primer carrying a 10-nucleotide random unique molecular identifier tagging each TCR transcript. Over 180 million TCR-beta sequences, covering 15-18 subjects, were produced in each sequencing run. The RNeasy kit was used to extract total RNA. The KAPA Real-time Library Amplification kit was used to amplify TCR-beta VDJ regions with primers for the TCR constant region and the 5'RACE anchor. Sample indexes and Illumina adaptors were added in a first PCR, after which library yield was increased in a second PCR. After Ampure bead purification, the TCR product of roughly 650 bp was size-selected on a 2% E-gel SizeSelection system. Before pooling, libraries had their quality checked on a Bioanalyzer, their concentration measured with Qubit, and their quantity determined with the Kapa Library Quantification kit. Libraries were sequenced paired-end 2 x 150 bp on an Illumina HiSeq 2500. To increase sequence diversity, about 25-31% phiX was spiked into each library pool. Turning to the authors' computational methods: Quality-filtered reads were processed with the UMI-based MiGEC pipeline, which removed over 75% of raw TCR sequences during error correction. VDJ genes were aligned to IMGT germline references, and clonotypes were defined by unique CDR3 amino acid sequence plus V-J genes. Clonal expansion, Shannon diversity, and CDR3 relatedness (CalcPairwiseDistances, ClusterSamples) were evaluated with VDJtools, and phylogenetic trees were built with CLCbio workbench. Expanded clones were defined as having at least 8 unique UMIs, based on coefficient-of-variation modelling across technical triplicates. TCRdb reran the public reads through fastp at Q25 and MiXCR, keeping productive beta chains. Rows are unified per CDR3 protein, each entry keeping the most common DNA and genes. These V and J calls derive from TCRdb rather than the authors' analysis. For this sample the table gives tens of thousands of distinct CDR3 sequences, of which 2.5% were detected only once. Approximately 2.4% of the sample comes from the top ten.

This clonotype was seen ten or more times. No cognate antigen has been identified for it. The sample holds no much larger clone one base away, and base qualities are not on file. The sequenced sample was PBMCs. Rearrangement joined TRBV10-1 to TRBJ1-1, with the D gene call left open. The sequence derives from a man in his fifties or sixties with multiple sclerosis. The nucleotide sequence reads as follows: TGCGCCAGCAAAGCCCGAGAGAACACTGAAGCTTTCTTT. This codes for CASKARENTEAFF.